The 20 T cell receptor beta chains listed next were all sequenced from one sample in a study of technical replicates of blood from a handful of donors. Using immunoSEQ multiplex PCR, the repertoire was profiled, and TCRdb retains in-frame clones only, with some absent. Found here are about 71,000 clones, around 87% of them singletons; the top ten hold about 4.6%. The specimen sequenced was PBMCs. The origin of the receptors is a human donor in good health. Some clones in this sample may be carry-over from other donors' samples.

This chain connects TRBV10-3 to TRBJ1-1, with 9 bases matching TRBD1. The J segment lost 1 base and the V segment lost 4 bases, leaving 10 bases of the junction unmatched. The CDR3 covers 17 residues. The germline V gene has CDR1 ENHRY and CDR2 SYGVKD. The CDR3 nucleotides read TGTGCCATCAGTGGTGGGACAGGGCGCGTGACGAACACTGAAGCTTTCTTT. This codes for CAISGGTGRVTNTEAFF.

The V gene is TRBV7-9, the J gene TRBJ1-4; a possible D gene is TRBD1 (6 bases). The germline CDR1 and CDR2 sequences are SEHNR and FQNEAQ (reference sequence). V gave up 4 bases and J gave up 4 bases, with 13 bases separating them. The CDR3 length is 15 residues. The CDR3 region has the DNA TGTGCCAGCAGCTGGAGGGGGGGGAGTAATGAAAAACTGTTTTTT. It translates to CASSWRGGSNEKLFF.

The chain combines TRBV6-5 with TRBJ2-1, with 12 bases aligning to TRBD2. CDR1 and CDR2 (germline): MNHEY, SVGAGI. This CDR3 contains 16 residues. The ends lost 2 bases at V and 7 bases at J; junction bases unmatched: 6. The CDR3 spells CASSYASGGARNEQFF. CDR3 coding DNA: TGTGCCAGCAGTTACGCTAGCGGGGGGGCGAGGAATGAGCAGTTCTTC.

The chain has TRBV5-1 and TRBJ2-5, with TRBD1 identical over 8 bases. V lost 4 bases to trimming and J lost 1 base; unmatched junction nucleotides: 9. CDR3 size: 16 residues. Germline values: CDR1 SGHRS, CDR2 YFSETQ. The CDR3 DNA is TGCGCCAGCAGCGTGGGGGCAGGGGGCATCCAAGAGACCCAGTACTTC. Its protein product is CASSVGAGGIQETQYF.

The rearrangement uses TRBV19 and TRBJ2-7; 11 bases fit TRBD1. The V gene's germline CDR1 is LNHDA and CDR2 SQIVND (reference sequence). With V trimmed by 4 bases and J by 0 bases, 2 bases remained unmatched. The CDR3 length is 15 residues. DNA for the CDR3: TGTGCCAGTAGTACCGGGACAGGGGGCTCCTACGAGCAGTACTTC. Protein: CASSTGTGGSYEQYF.

The V and J genes are TRBV7-2 and TRBJ1-2, with TRBD1 matching 7 bases. V gave up 7 bases and J gave up 4 bases; unmatched junction bases: 6. Per the germline V gene, CDR1 is SGHTA and CDR2 is FQGNSA. The CDR3 covers 13 residues. The CDR3 reads CASNRRDSYGYTF. In nucleotides, the CDR3 is TGTGCCAGCAACCGGAGGGACAGCTATGGCTACACCTTC. Drawing the rest from reference TRBV7-2 and TRBJ1-2, the complete variable domain is GAGVSQSPSNKVTEKGKDVELRCDPISGHTALYWYRQSLGQGLEFLIYFQGNSAPDKSGLPSDRFSAERTGGSVSTLTIQRTQQEDSAVYLCASNRRDSYGYTFGSGTRLTVV.

In DNA, the CDR3 is TGTGCCAGCAGCTTGGTGGCAGGGGTGCTGGCTTGGGAAAAACTGTTTTTT. Protein: CASSLVAGVLAWEKLFF. The chain joins TRBV5-5 to TRBJ1-4; D may be TRBD1 (6 bases). Per the germline V gene, CDR1 is SGHKS and CDR2 is YYEKEE (reference sequence). CDR3 length: 17 residues. Trimming took off 0 bases at V and 8 bases at J, with 20 bases between the two ends.

This clone occurred a few times. The rearrangement uses TRBV5-1 and TRBJ1-1; a possible D gene is TRBD1 (6 bases). V dropped 5 bases and J dropped 0 bases, with 17 bases sitting between them. The CDR3 runs 16 residues. The germline V gene encodes CDR1 SGHRS and CDR2 YFSETQ. The CDR3 sequence is CASSYDQGRMNTEAFF. Written as DNA, the CDR3 is TGCGCCAGCAGTTATGATCAGGGGCGCATGAACACTGAAGCTTTCTTT.

V and J are TRBV27 and TRBJ2-3; possible D gene TRBD1, 7 bases. The CDR3 is 15 amino acids. Germline assignment: CDR1 MNHEY and CDR2 SMNVEV (reference sequence). V was trimmed by 4 bases and J by 2 bases, leaving 13 bases between them. CDR3 DNA: TGTGCCAGCAGTTGGGGGGACAGCTCCACAGATACGCAGTATTTT. This sequence encodes CASSWGDSSTDTQYF.

This chain connects TRBV6-5 to TRBJ1-5; TRBD1 agrees at 7 bases. CDR3 size: 14 residues. Looked up from germline, CDR1 is MNHEY and CDR2 is SVGAGI. The J segment lost 5 bases and the V segment lost 6 bases, leaving 7 bases of the junction unmatched. The DNA for the CDR3 is TGTGCCAGCAGCAGACAGGGTCAGGATCAGCCCCAGCATTTT. Its translation is CASSRQGQDQPQHF.

This clone was seen a handful of times. The chain couples TRBV7-2 to TRBJ1-2; TRBD1 aligns across 9 bases. The germline V gene encodes CDR1 SGHTA and CDR2 FQGNSA. The CDR3 spans 12 residues. J was trimmed by 4 bases and V by 11 bases; bases with no gene match: 5. This CDR3 is CAGGQGPYGYTF. CDR3 DNA: TGTGCCGGGGGACAGGGCCCCTATGGCTACACCTTC.

The CDR3, as DNA: TGTGCCAGCAGCGAAAGGACTAGCGGGAGCTACAATGAGCAGTTCTTC. This codes for CASSERTSGSYNEQFF. This rearrangement joins TRBV7-2 to TRBJ2-1, with 13 bases fitting TRBD2. The V and J ends lost 5 bases and 3 bases, in that order; junction bases with no gene match: 4. This CDR3 is 16 amino acids long. Germline V CDR1 and CDR2: SGHTA, FQGNSA.

This chain links TRBV6-1 with TRBJ1-2; 9 nucleotides line up with TRBD1. Unmatched junction bases numbered 3, after V lost 6 bases and J lost 4 bases. Germline assignment: CDR1 MNHNS and CDR2 SASEGT. The CDR3 is 13 amino acids. CDR3 sequence (DNA): TGTGCCAGCAGCACAGGGGGCGCCTATGGCTACACCTTC. Its translation is CASSTGGAYGYTF.

The chain is built from TRBV11-2 and TRBJ2-1; 8 positions agree with TRBD2. Per the germline V gene, CDR1 is SGHAT and CDR2 is FQNNGV. The CDR3 contains 16 residues. J gave up 4 bases and V 5 bases, and 10 bases lay outside the gene matches. This chain's CDR3 is CASSPLSGRRYNEQFF. DNA for the CDR3: TGTGCCAGCAGCCCCCTGAGCGGGAGAAGGTACAATGAGCAGTTCTTC.

The genes are TRBV13 and TRBJ1-3; 11 bases match TRBD1. The germline gives CDR1 PRHDT, CDR2 FYEKMQ (reference sequence). The CDR3 contains 19 residues. With V trimmed by 5 bases and J by 2 bases, 14 bases remained unmatched. CDR3 bases: TGTGCCAGCAGCCCAACAGGACAGGGGGCCATTGTACCTGGAAACACCATATATTTT. Amino acid sequence: CASSPTGQGAIVPGNTIYF.

V and J are TRBV7-2 and TRBJ2-5; tentatively, D is TRBD1 (5 bases). Germline loops: CDR1 SGHTA, CDR2 FQGNSA. Trimming took off 1 base at V and 7 bases at J, with 16 bases between the two ends. The CDR3 is 15 residues long. CDR3 sequence reads: CASSLEVAAGRTQYF. CDR3 DNA sequence: TGTGCCAGCAGCTTAGAGGTCGCGGCAGGGCGGACCCAGTACTTC.

V and J are TRBV14 and TRBJ2-3; 8 bases line up with TRBD1. Losses at the gene ends were 4 bases for V and 1 base for J; bases not matched to a gene: 7. In germline, CDR1 is SGHDN, CDR2 FVKESK. The CDR3 is 16 residues long. CDR3 in amino acids: CASSPTRGLGTDTQYF. As DNA, the CDR3 is TGTGCCAGCAGCCCTACCAGGGGGCTTGGCACAGATACGCAGTATTTT.

The chain has TRBV7-9 and TRBJ2-2; TRBD2 matches at 12 bases. The V gene end was trimmed by 2 bases and the J gene end by 5 bases; junction bases not matched to a gene: 3. This CDR3 has 16 amino acids. CDR1 SEHNR and CDR2 FQNEAQ come from the germline V gene (reference sequence). Written as DNA, the CDR3 is TGTGCCAGCAGCTTACCGACTAGCGGGGGAACCGGGGAGCTGTTTTTT. This translates into CASSLPTSGGTGELFF.

The chain couples TRBV27 to TRBJ2-2, with TRBD2 as a possible D gene (5 bases). Between the trimmed V and J ends, which lost 7 bases and 7 bases, there was a span of 13 bases. The germline V gene has CDR1 MNHEY and CDR2 SMNVEV (reference sequence). The CDR3 runs 13 residues. CDR3: CASTSWELGELFF. The CDR3 DNA reads TGTGCCAGCACCTCCTGGGAGCTCGGGGAGCTGTTTTTT.

The rearrangement links TRBV4-2 to TRBJ2-7, with TRBD2 matching 10 bases. The CDR3 runs 20 residues. Unmatched junction bases numbered 17, after V lost 0 bases and J lost 3 bases. Germline CDR1 is LGHNA and CDR2 is YNFKEQ. In nucleotides, the CDR3 is TGTGCCAGCAGCCAAGATAAAGCCTACCAGGGACTAGCGTCGGTCTACGAGCAGTACTTC. As protein: CASSQDKAYQGLASVYEQYF.